A single sample is the source of the 24 T cell receptor beta chains below, sequenced in a study of blood T cell repertoires in COVID-19. Measured with immunoSEQ multiplex PCR; TCRdb has only the in-frame clones, and not every one. The table lists 79,000 or so clones, about 88% of them singletons. The sequenced material came from peripheral blood. These receptors originate from a man between 60 and 70 years old with COVID-19, enrolled during active disease.

This clone has a single count. This chain connects TRBV30 to TRBJ2-7; no firm D call. Germline V gene data show CDR1 as GTSNPN and CDR2 as SVGIG (reference sequence). The V end was cut by 4 bases, the J end by 3 bases, with 7 bases between. This CDR3 has 11 amino acids. The CDR3 here is CAWTSNYEQYF. Written as DNA, the CDR3 is TGTGCCTGGACAAGCAACTACGAGCAGTACTTC. Full variable domain (missing parts from reference TRBV30 and TRBJ2-7): SQTIHQWPATLVQPVGSPLSLECTVEGTSNPNLYWYRQAAGRGLQLLFYSVGIGQISSEVPQNLSASRPQDRQFILSSKKLLLSDSGFYLCAWTSNYEQYFGPGTRLTVT.

This clone has just one count. The chain couples TRBV3-1 (or the pseudogene TRBV3-2) to TRBJ1-5; D might be TRBD1 (6 bases). The ends were cut back, 0 bases at V and 9 bases at J, with 21 bases in the middle. CDR1 LGHDT and CDR2 YNNKEL come from the germline V gene (reference sequence). The CDR3 length is 17 residues. The CDR3 DNA reads as TGTGCCAGCAGCCAAGAAAGCGTGGGCAGGGGTGGAGGGCCCCAGCATTTT. Translated: CASSQESVGRGGGPQHF.

This clone was picked up many times. The chain uses TRBV9 and TRBJ1-4; 11 positions match TRBD1. V lost 3 bases, J lost 3 bases, and 4 bases stayed unmatched. The germline gives CDR1 SGDLS, CDR2 YYNGEE. This CDR3 comprises 16 residues. CDR3 nucleotide sequence: TGTGCCAGCAGCGGAGGACAGGGGGCGCCTAATGAAAAACTGTTTTTT. This encodes CASSGGQGAPNEKLFF.

The rearrangement joins TRBV19 to TRBJ2-1; 11 bases line up with TRBD2. Germline V gene sequence: CDR1 LNHDA, CDR2 SQIVND (reference sequence). Losses at the gene ends were 5 bases for V and 7 bases for J; bases not matched to a gene: 10. The length of the CDR3 is 16 residues. The CDR3 region is CASSRTSGRSWNEQFF. The CDR3 DNA reads as TGTGCCAGTAGTCGTACTAGCGGGAGATCTTGGAATGAGCAGTTCTTC.

The chain links TRBV30 to TRBJ2-1; D may be TRBD2 (6 bases). The CDR3 consists of 15 residues. In germline, CDR1 is GTSNPN, CDR2 SVGIG (reference sequence). The V end was cut by 2 bases, the J end by 0 bases, with 11 bases between. CDR3 loop: CAWSLTGDSYNEQFF. CDR3 nucleotide sequence: TGTGCCTGGAGTCTGACGGGGGACTCCTACAATGAGCAGTTCTTC.

The chain is built from TRBV5-4 and TRBJ2-1; 7 nucleotides align to TRBD2. V lost 0 bases to trimming and J lost 4 bases; unmatched junction nucleotides: 4. CDR1 is SGHNT, CDR2 YYREEE, per germline (reference sequence). The CDR3 sequence is 15 residues long. The CDR3 sequence: CASSLAGRVYNEQFF. For the CDR3, the DNA is TGTGCCAGCAGCTTGGCGGGGAGGGTTTACAATGAGCAGTTCTTC.

This clone was seen a few times. V usage is TRBV19 and J usage is TRBJ1-6, with 7 bases identical to TRBD1. CDR3 length: 14 amino acids. In germline, CDR1 is LNHDA, CDR2 SQIVND (reference sequence). V lost 3 bases to trimming and J lost 6 bases; unmatched junction nucleotides: 2. DNA for the CDR3: TGTGCCAGTAGTATGGCAGGGGGTAATTCACCCCTCCACTTT. This codes for CASSMAGGNSPLHF.

The J gene is TRBJ1-2, the V gene TRBV6-6; 7 nucleotides agree with TRBD1. The CDR3 length is 13 residues. The germline V gene has CDR1 MNHNY and CDR2 SVGAGI (reference sequence). The V segment lost 0 bases and the J segment 8 bases; nucleotides outside the gene matches: 3. The CDR3 protein is CASSYSTGKGYTF. CDR3 sequence (DNA): TGTGCCAGCAGTTACTCGACAGGGAAGGGCTACACCTTC.

Note on this clone: This sample also contains other DNA sequences that code for the same CDR3. The genes are TRBV5-1 and TRBJ2-1, with 8 positions matching TRBD1. Looked up from germline, CDR1 is SGHRS and CDR2 is YFSETQ. The CDR3 is 15 amino acids. With 2 bases clipped from V and 3 bases from J, the junction kept 4 bases outside the gene matches. Written as DNA, the CDR3 is TGCGCCAGCAGCTTACCGGGACAGGTCTACAATGAGCAGTTCTTC. Amino acid sequence: CASSLPGQVYNEQFF.

CDR3 bases: TGTGCCAGCAGTTTAAGCGGGAGGGCCCTTCTCGGGGAGCTGTTTTTT. This translates into CASSLSGRALLGELFF. The chain uses TRBV27 and TRBJ2-2; 10 bases agree with TRBD2. Germline values: CDR1 MNHEY, CDR2 SMNVEV (reference sequence). Unmatched junction bases numbered 7, after V lost 2 bases and J lost 7 bases. This CDR3 region has 16 residues.

This chain uses TRBV6-5 with TRBJ2-7; 9 nucleotides line up with TRBD1. Germline V gene lookup returns CDR1 MNHEY and CDR2 SVGAGI. V gave up 2 bases and J gave up 6 bases; unmatched junction bases: 8. The CDR3 extends over 15 amino acids. The CDR3 DNA reads as TGTGCCAGCAGTTACGCGGACAGGGGAGGAGGCGAGCAGTACTTC. This gives the protein CASSYADRGGGEQYF.

This clone appeared a single time. The chain combines TRBV11-2 with TRBJ2-3, with D perhaps TRBD2 (5 bases). The CDR3 extends over 15 amino acids. V lost 8 bases to trimming and J lost 2 bases, with 17 bases between them. Germline CDR1 reads SGHAT; CDR2 reads FQNNGV. CDR3 in DNA: TGTGCCAGCGCCTTATGGTCTGGACTCACAGATACGCAGTATTTT. Amino acids: CASALWSGLTDTQYF.

This clone appeared once. The chain carries TRBV6-5 and TRBJ1-1; TRBD1 might be the D (6 bases). V shed 5 bases and J shed 1 base, with 14 bases lying between them. Per germline, CDR1 MNHEY and CDR2 SVGAGI. The CDR3 is made up of 15 amino acids. Written as DNA, the CDR3 is TGTGCCAGCAGTACCCCCGGGACAAGGAACACTGAAGCTTTCTTT. The encoded protein is CASSTPGTRNTEAFF.

This clone was seen a few times. This chain links TRBV14 with TRBJ1-1, with D uncertain. Germline assignment: CDR1 SGHDN and CDR2 FVKESK. Trimming left V 1 base short and J 3 bases short, with 12 bases between. The CDR3 has 15 amino acids. The CDR3 nucleotides are TGTGCCAGCAGCCAAGGAAGGGTCGGGGACACTGAAGCTTTCTTT. This translates into CASSQGRVGDTEAFF.

V is TRBV6-6 and J is TRBJ1-1, with 8 bases identical to TRBD1. The trim removed 4 bases at V and 1 base at J, leaving 2 bases unmatched. The CDR3 length is 14 residues. Germline V gene lookup returns CDR1 MNHNY and CDR2 SVGAGI (reference sequence). DNA of the CDR3: TGTGCCAGCAGTTTCGACAGGGGGAACACTGAAGCTTTCTTT. Its translation: CASSFDRGNTEAFF.

This clone has a single count. The V call is TRBV4-1, the J call TRBJ1-3, with 8 bases matching TRBD1. In germline, CDR1 is MGHRA, CDR2 YSYEKL. The CDR3 totals 19 residues. V dropped 0 bases and J dropped 8; count of bases not matched to a gene: 18. The CDR3 region has the DNA TGCGCCAGCAGCCAAGATAGGGGTGTGAGACAGGGGCTTGTAGACACCATATATTTT. It translates to CASSQDRGVRQGLVDTIYF.

The V call is TRBV19, the J call TRBJ2-4; TRBD1 agrees at 7 bases. Losses at the gene ends were 5 bases for V and 6 bases for J; bases not matched to a gene: 7. Germline CDR1 and CDR2: LNHDA and SQIVND (reference sequence). This CDR3 comprises 14 residues. CDR3 protein: CASSVQGIGNIQYF. CDR3 bases: TGTGCCAGTAGTGTACAGGGGATTGGAAACATTCAGTACTTC.

The chain recombines TRBV5-1 with TRBJ1-1; weak D call: TRBD1 (5 bases). The CDR3 contains 13 residues. V lost 10 bases, J lost 1 base, and 14 bases lay in between. Germline V lookup: CDR1 SGHRS, CDR2 YFSETQ. The CDR3 DNA follows: TGCGCCTGGGGGGACGGACAGAACACTGAAGCTTTCTTT. Residues: CAWGDGQNTEAFF.

The rearrangement joins TRBV18 to TRBJ1-6, with 9 positions matching TRBD1. CDR3 length equals 16 residues. Germline CDR1 reads KGHSH; CDR2 reads LQKENI. V lost 3 bases and J lost 8; bases outside the gene matches: 8. DNA of the CDR3: TGTGCCAGCTCACCTGGACAGGGGCAGGGTGATTCACCCCTCCACTTT. Translated, it gives CASSPGQGQGDSPLHF.

The rearrangement links TRBV6-5 to TRBJ1-2; D is ambiguous. With 7 bases removed from V and 7 bases from J, the gap between germline ends came to 10 bases. This CDR3 is built from 11 residues. CDR1 and CDR2 (germline): MNHEY, SVGAGI. CDR3 DNA: TGTGCCAGCACCAGCCGGGGTGGCTACACCTTC. This gives the protein CASTSRGGYTF.

The chain uses TRBV6-5 and TRBJ1-6; D gene ambiguous. Germline CDR1 reads MNHEY; CDR2 reads SVGAGI. The CDR3 consists of 12 residues. With 0 bases removed from V and 14 bases from J, the gap between germline ends came to 8 bases. The CDR3 DNA reads TGTGCCAGCAGTTACTCGGCGGGATCCCTCCACTTT. Protein: CASSYSAGSLHF.

This sequence joins TRBV7-9 and TRBJ1-2, with D tentatively TRBD1 (6 bases). CDR3 length: 14 amino acids. Germline-derived CDR1 and CDR2 are SEHNR and FQNEAQ (reference sequence). The ends were cut back, 7 bases at V and 7 bases at J, with 19 bases in the middle. The CDR3 here is CASTPGEGARGYTF. DNA of the CDR3: TGTGCCAGCACCCCAGGGGAAGGGGCTCGTGGCTACACCTTC.

V and J are TRBV18 and TRBJ1-5; D might be TRBD1 (5 bases). The CDR3 consists of 13 residues. Germline values: CDR1 KGHSH, CDR2 LQKENI. Trimming removed 5 bases from V and 5 bases from J, with 10 bases in between. The CDR3 region is CASSGGSDQPQHF. CDR3 coding DNA: TGTGCCAGCTCAGGGGGGTCTGATCAGCCCCAGCATTTT.

V and J are TRBV10-1 and TRBJ2-1, with 9 bases that match TRBD1. Germline assignment: CDR1 WNHNN and CDR2 SYGVQD (reference sequence). CDR3 length: 16 amino acids. V gave up 3 bases and J gave up 6 bases; unmatched junction bases: 9. The CDR3 DNA is TGCGCCAGCAGTGACTCGGGACAGGGAAAGGTCAATGAGCAGTTCTTC. The encoded protein is CASSDSGQGKVNEQFF.